These 16 T cell receptor beta chains came from one sample sequenced in a study of OX40 agonist ivuxolimab in advanced cancers. Profiled with immunoSEQ multiplex PCR; TCRdb holds only in-frame clones, not every one. The data hold over 15,000 clones, with roughly 70% observed a single time. Sequencing used CD4+ or CD8+ T cells sorted from blood, obtained in a trial of the OX40 agonist ivuxolimab. All receptors derive from an adult with an advanced solid tumor such as melanoma, head and neck, liver or kidney cancer.

The V and J genes are TRBV7-6 and TRBJ2-5; D not resolved. Trimming took 1 base from V and 5 from J, leaving 11 bases between them. CDR1 SGHVS and CDR2 FNYEAQ come from the germline V gene. The CDR3 has 14 amino acids. The CDR3 loop reads CASSLEHGWETQYF. CDR3 bases: TGTGCCAGCAGCTTAGAGCACGGTTGGGAGACCCAGTACTTC.

This clone was counted only a few times. The chain carries TRBV11-1 and TRBJ2-5; tentative D call: TRBD1 (6 bases). Germline V CDR1 and CDR2: SGHAT, FQDESV (reference sequence). The CDR3 has 14 residues. V was pared by 2 bases and J by 2 bases, with 9 bases between. CDR3 DNA sequence: TGTGCCAGCAGCTTAAGGGGGACGCAAGAGACCCAGTACTTC. Residues: CASSLRGTQETQYF. Together with reference TRBV11-1 and TRBJ2-5, the CDR3 gives the full variable domain: EAEVAQSPRYKITEKSQAVAFWCDPISGHATLYWYRQILGQGPELLVQFQDESVVDDSQLPKDRFSAERLKGVDSTLKIQPAELGDSAMYLCASSLRGTQETQYFGPGTRLLVL.

The rearrangement uses TRBV6-5 and TRBJ2-7; the D gene is possibly TRBD1 (6 bases). In germline, CDR1 is MNHEY, CDR2 SVGAGI. Trimming removed 4 bases at V and 3 bases at J, with 10 bases between. This CDR3 region has 13 residues. CDR3 sequence: CASSSQDSYEQYF. The CDR3 DNA reads TGTGCCAGCAGTTCGCAGGACAGCTACGAGCAGTACTTC.

V gene TRBV5-1 combines with J gene TRBJ2-5; unclear D gene. The CDR3 spans 16 residues. Per germline, CDR1 SGHRS and CDR2 YFSETQ. V lost 3 bases and J 2 bases, leaving 17 bases between the germline ends. The CDR3 sequence is CASSSFLGLLQETQYF. DNA of the CDR3: TGCGCCAGCAGCTCCTTTCTCGGTCTTTTACAAGAGACCCAGTACTTC.

This clone was picked up one time. The genes are TRBV6-6 and TRBJ2-7; TRBD2 matches at 8 bases. V gave up 6 bases and J gave up 0 bases; unmatched junction bases: 4. Germline V gene sequence: CDR1 MNHNY, CDR2 SVGAGI (reference sequence). The CDR3 is 14 amino acids. Written as DNA, the CDR3 is TGTGCCAGCAGAATAAGCGGGAGCTCCTACGAGCAGTACTTC. It encodes CASRISGSSYEQYF.

This clone came up a few times. The chain combines TRBV7-9 with TRBJ2-1; TRBD2 matches at 12 bases. The CDR3 has 16 amino acids. CDR1 SEHNR and CDR2 FQNEAQ come from the germline V gene (reference sequence). Unmatched junction bases numbered 4, after V lost 4 bases and J lost 3 bases. The CDR3 is CASSSSGRGLYNEQFF. The CDR3 coding sequence is TGTGCCAGCAGCTCTAGCGGGAGGGGGCTCTACAATGAGCAGTTCTTC.

This chain joins TRBV28 and TRBJ1-2; D is ambiguous. Trimming stripped 1 base from V and 1 base from J, with 7 bases between. The CDR3 totals 14 residues. Germline values: CDR1 MDHEN, CDR2 SYDVKM. The CDR3 loop reads CASSLFRSNYGYTF. CDR3 coding DNA: TGTGCCAGCAGTTTATTCAGGAGTAACTATGGCTACACCTTC.

J is TRBJ1-2 and V is TRBV7-2, with 9 bases identical to TRBD1. V dropped 4 bases and J dropped 4; count of bases not matched to a gene: 10. This CDR3 is built from 16 residues. CDR1 and CDR2 from the germline V gene are SGHTA and FQGNSA. CDR3 DNA: TGTGCCAGCAGCTCCCACCGGGACAGGGCGGGCTATGGCTACACCTTC. Protein sequence: CASSSHRDRAGYGYTF.

The rearrangement uses TRBV7-8 and TRBJ1-1; possibly TRBD1 for D (6 bases). Looked up from germline, CDR1 is SGHVS and CDR2 is FQNEAQ. V was pared by 4 bases and J by 0 bases, with 9 bases between. This CDR3 has 14 residues. The CDR3 bases are TGTGCCAGCAGCTCGGGACAACTGAACACTGAAGCTTTCTTT. Its translation is CASSSGQLNTEAFF.

In DNA, the CDR3 is TGTGCCAGCAGTTCCATAACCTACAGTAGCTTCGCGGGAGAGGGCCCAGATACGCAGTATTTT. This codes for CASSSITYSSFAGEGPDTQYF. The genes are TRBV28 and TRBJ2-3; 7 bases are a match to TRBD2. The V gene end was trimmed by 4 bases and the J gene end by 4 bases; junction bases not matched to a gene: 26. CDR1 MDHEN and CDR2 SYDVKM come from the germline V gene. The CDR3 has 21 residues.

The chain couples TRBV4-1 to TRBJ2-7; TRBD2 matches at 7 bases. The CDR3 spans 14 residues. Germline V gene data show CDR1 as MGHRA and CDR2 as YSYEKL. J was trimmed by 4 bases and V by 1 base; bases with no gene match: 4. The CDR3 here is CASSQGEGSYEQYF. CDR3 nucleotides: TGCGCCAGCAGCCAAGGGGAGGGTTCTTACGAGCAGTACTTC.

The rearrangement uses TRBV27 and TRBJ1-1; D remains ambiguous. This CDR3 spans 14 amino acids. CDR1 is MNHEY, CDR2 SMNVEV, per germline (reference sequence). Trimming removed 6 bases from V and 1 base from J, with 12 bases in between. DNA of the CDR3: TGTGCCAGCAGCCCCCCCTATCCGAACACTGAAGCTTTCTTT. The encoded protein is CASSPPYPNTEAFF.

This clone has a handful of counts. This chain uses TRBV7-9 with TRBJ1-1, with D possibly being TRBD1 (6 bases). The CDR3 length is 14 residues. The ends were cut back, 5 bases at V and 1 base at J, with 11 bases in the middle. Per germline, CDR1 SEHNR and CDR2 FQNEAQ (reference sequence). The CDR3 is CASSLRQANTEAFF. The CDR3 DNA sequence: TGTGCCAGCAGCCTAAGACAGGCGAACACTGAAGCTTTCTTT. The whole variable domain, remainder taken from reference TRBV7-9 and TRBJ1-1, is DTGVSQNPRHKITKRGQNVTFRCDPISEHNRLYWYRQTLGQGPEFLTYFQNEAQLEKSRLLSDRFSAERPKGSFSTLEIQRTEQGDSAMYLCASSLRQANTEAFFGQGTRLTVV.

The rearrangement links TRBV28 to TRBJ1-1; D not resolved. Trimming removed 3 bases at V and 1 base at J, with 9 bases between. The germline gives CDR1 MDHEN, CDR2 SYDVKM. The CDR3 sequence is 14 residues long. The chain's CDR3 is CASSFFTENTEAFF. CDR3 bases: TGTGCCAGCAGTTTCTTTACAGAGAACACTGAAGCTTTCTTT.

The chain combines TRBV7-9 with TRBJ2-5; 8 bases are a match to TRBD2. The CDR3 is 14 residues long. Losses at the gene ends were 5 bases for V and 0 bases for J; bases not matched to a gene: 2. Germline V lookup: CDR1 SEHNR, CDR2 FQNEAQ (reference sequence). The CDR3 nucleotides are TGTGCCAGCAGCCTACTAGCGGACCAAGAGACCCAGTACTTC. It is translated as CASSLLADQETQYF.

The chain carries TRBV14 and TRBJ2-1; perhaps TRBD1 as D (6 bases). Germline V gene data show CDR1 as SGHDN and CDR2 as FVKESK. Trimming left V 4 bases short and J 3 bases short, with 16 bases between. The CDR3 sequence is 16 residues long. DNA for the CDR3: TGTGCCAGCAGCCCCCATTCCACAGGGCGCTACAATGAGCAGTTCTTC. Translation: CASSPHSTGRYNEQFF.